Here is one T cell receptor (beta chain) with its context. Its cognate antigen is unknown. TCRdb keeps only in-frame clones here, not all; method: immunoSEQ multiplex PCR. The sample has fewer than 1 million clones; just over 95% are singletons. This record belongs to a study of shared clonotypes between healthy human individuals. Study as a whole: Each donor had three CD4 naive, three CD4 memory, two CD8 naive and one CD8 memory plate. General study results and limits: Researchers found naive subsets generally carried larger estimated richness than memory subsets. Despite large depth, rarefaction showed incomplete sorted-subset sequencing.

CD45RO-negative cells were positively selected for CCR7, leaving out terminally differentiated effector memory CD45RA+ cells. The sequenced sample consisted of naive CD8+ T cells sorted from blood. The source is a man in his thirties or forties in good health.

The CDR3 DNA sequence: TGTGCCAGCAGCCCCCCGATCTACTACGAGCAGTACTTC. This encodes CASSPPIYYEQYF. The rearrangement links TRBV7-9 to TRBJ2-7, with D unresolved. Trimming pared 5 bases from V and 3 bases from J, leaving 11 bases between. The germline CDR1 and CDR2 sequences are SEHNR and FQNEAQ (reference sequence). The CDR3 runs to 13 residues.